This TCR beta chain was identified during a study of shared clonotypes between healthy human individuals. Germline V gene lookup returns CDR1 LNHDA and CDR2 SQIVND (reference sequence). The ends were cut back, 2 bases at V and 6 bases at J, with 18 bases in the middle. The CDR3 length is 16 residues. A note on this clone: Its antigen remains unknown.

Measured with immunoSEQ multiplex PCR; TCRdb has only the in-frame clones, and not every one. Of a few hundred thousand clones in the sample, about 96% were seen once. Findings of the study overall: Although depth was large, rarefaction showed that sequencing of the sorted subsets was incomplete.

What was sequenced was naive CD4+ T cells sorted from blood. As to subset: CD45RA+ positively selected. This chain uses TRBV19 with TRBJ2-3, with D perhaps TRBD2 (5 bases). The TCR comes from a woman aged 30 to 39 in good health. The CDR3 DNA reads as TGTGCCAGTAGTATAAATGGTGGGAGTTTAAGGGATACGCAGTATTTT. It yields the protein CASSINGGSLRDTQYF.